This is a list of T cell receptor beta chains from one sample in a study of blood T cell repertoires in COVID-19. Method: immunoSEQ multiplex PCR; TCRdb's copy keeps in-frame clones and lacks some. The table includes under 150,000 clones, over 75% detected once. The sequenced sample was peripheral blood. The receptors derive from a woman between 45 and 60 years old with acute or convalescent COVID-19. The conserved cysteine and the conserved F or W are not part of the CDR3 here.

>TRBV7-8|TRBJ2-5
ASSMESTVGTQY
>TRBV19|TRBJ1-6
ASRYSPNSPLH
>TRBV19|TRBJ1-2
ASKPHQANYGYT
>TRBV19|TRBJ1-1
ASMSPVLRNTEAF
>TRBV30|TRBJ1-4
AWSASNIGTLEKLF
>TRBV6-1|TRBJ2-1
ASSEGRRLEVGYNEQF
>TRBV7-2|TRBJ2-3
ASSPSGGIADTQY
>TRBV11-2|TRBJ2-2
ASSEDRSTGELF
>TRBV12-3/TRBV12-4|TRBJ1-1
ASSGTGTEAF
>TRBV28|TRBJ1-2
ASSPGSNYGYT
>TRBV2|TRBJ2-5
ASLTGRVQETQY
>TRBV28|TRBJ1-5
ASSSSTGPQPQH
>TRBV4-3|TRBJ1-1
ASSQTGGNTEAF
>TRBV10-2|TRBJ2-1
ASAGGGDSYNEQF
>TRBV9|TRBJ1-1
ASSEGGQGFTEAF
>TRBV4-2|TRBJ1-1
ASSLTSTEAF
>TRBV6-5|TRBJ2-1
ASKAGGGFVNEQF
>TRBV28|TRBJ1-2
ASSLWTGGADGYT
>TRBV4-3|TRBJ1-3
ASSQDRGNTIY
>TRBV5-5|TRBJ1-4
ASSLGPQGSFNEKLF
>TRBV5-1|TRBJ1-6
ASSFAGGYNSPLH
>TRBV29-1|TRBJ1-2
SVARLVDYGYT
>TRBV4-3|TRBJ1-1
ASSQELRENTEAF
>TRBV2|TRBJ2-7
ASTGQLTYEQY
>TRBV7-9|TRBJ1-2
ASSFGTGGTTNYGYT
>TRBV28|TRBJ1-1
ATQDGGTEAF
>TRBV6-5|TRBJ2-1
ASSYSTGQKHEQF
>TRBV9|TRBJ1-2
ASSGDSRDRIAYGYT
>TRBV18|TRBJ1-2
ASFPNRGLDYGYT
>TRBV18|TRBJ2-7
ASSSTAAPGYEQY
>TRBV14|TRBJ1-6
ASSPTTSSPLH
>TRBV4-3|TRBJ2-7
ASSQSTGVGGEQY
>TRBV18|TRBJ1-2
ASSPPPGSTVYGYT
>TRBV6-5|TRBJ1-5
ASGQSTNNQPQH
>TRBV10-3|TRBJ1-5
AIRSGQENQPQH
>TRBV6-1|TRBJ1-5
ASSEVQPQH
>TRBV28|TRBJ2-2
ASIPGGATGELF
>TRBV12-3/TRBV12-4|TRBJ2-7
ASSNNYEQY
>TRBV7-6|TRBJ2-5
ASSFWGGEETQY
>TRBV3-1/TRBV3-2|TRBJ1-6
ASSQDPKGKFSPLH